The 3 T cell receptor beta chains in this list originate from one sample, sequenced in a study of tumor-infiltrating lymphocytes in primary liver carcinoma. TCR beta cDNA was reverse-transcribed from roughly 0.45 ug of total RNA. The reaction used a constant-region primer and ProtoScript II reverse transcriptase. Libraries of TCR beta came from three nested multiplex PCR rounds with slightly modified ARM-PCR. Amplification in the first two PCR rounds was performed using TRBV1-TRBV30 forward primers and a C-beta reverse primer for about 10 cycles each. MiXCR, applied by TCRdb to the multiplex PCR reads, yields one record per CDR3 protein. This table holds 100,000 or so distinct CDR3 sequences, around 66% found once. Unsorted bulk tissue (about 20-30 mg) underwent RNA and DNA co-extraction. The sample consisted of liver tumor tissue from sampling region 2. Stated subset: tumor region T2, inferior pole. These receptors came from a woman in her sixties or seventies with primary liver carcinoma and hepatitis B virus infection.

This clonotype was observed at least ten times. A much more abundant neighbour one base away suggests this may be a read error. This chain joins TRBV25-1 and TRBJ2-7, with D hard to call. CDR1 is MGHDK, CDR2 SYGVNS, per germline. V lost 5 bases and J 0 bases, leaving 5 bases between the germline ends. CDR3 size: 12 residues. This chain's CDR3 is CASSSASYEQYF. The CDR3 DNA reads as TGTGCCAGCAGTTCAGCCTCCTACGAGCAGTACTTC.

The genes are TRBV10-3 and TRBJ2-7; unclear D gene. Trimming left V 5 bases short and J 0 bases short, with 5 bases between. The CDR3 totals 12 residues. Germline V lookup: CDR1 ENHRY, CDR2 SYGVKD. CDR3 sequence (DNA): TGTGCCATCAGTTGGGACTCCTACGAGCAGTACTTC. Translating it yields CAISWDSYEQYF.

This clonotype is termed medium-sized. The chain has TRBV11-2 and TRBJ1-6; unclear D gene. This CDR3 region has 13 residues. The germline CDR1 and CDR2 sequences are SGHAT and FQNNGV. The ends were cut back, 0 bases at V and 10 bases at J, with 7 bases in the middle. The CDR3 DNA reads TGTGCCAGCAGCTTAGATCCGGGCTCACCCCTCCACTTT. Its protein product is CASSLDPGSPLHF.